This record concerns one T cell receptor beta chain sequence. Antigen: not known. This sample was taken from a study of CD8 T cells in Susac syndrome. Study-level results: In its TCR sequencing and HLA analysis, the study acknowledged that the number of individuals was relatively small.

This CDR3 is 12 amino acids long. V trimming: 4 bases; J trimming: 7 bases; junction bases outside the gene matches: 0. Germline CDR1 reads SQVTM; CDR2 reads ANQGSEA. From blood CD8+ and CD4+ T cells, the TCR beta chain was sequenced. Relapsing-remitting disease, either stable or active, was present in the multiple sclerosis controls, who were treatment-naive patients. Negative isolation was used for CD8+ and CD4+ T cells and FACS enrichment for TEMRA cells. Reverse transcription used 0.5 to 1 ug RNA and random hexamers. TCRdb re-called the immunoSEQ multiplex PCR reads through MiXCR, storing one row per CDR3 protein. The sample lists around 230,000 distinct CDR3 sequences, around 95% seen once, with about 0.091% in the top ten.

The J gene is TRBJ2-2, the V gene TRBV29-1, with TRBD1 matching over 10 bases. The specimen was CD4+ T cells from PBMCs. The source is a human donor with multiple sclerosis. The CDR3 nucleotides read TGCAGCGTTGGGACAGGGGGCGGGGAGCTGTTTTTT. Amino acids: CSVGTGGGELFF.